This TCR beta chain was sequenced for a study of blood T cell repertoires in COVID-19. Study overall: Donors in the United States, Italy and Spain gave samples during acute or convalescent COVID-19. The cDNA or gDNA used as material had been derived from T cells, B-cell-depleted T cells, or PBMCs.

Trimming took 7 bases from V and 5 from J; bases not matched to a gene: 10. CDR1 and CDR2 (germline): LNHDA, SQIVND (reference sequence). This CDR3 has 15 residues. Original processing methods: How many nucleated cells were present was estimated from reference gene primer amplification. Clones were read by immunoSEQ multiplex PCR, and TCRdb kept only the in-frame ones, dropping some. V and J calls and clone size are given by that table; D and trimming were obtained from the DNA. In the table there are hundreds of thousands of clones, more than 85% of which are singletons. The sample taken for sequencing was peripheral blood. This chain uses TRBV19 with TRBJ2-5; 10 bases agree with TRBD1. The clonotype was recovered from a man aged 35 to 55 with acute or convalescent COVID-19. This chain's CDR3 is CASKRSDRGTETQYF. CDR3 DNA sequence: TGTGCCAGTAAACGGTCGGACAGGGGGACGGAGACCCAGTACTTC.